Listed below are T cell receptor beta chains from one sample, sequenced in a study of T cells in localized non-small cell lung cancer. TCRdb's table, derived via immunoSEQ multiplex PCR, lists solely in-frame clones and lacks some. Of about 40,000 clones listed, approximately 81% were seen once; the top ten hold approximately 7%. Material: peripheral blood mononuclear cells, obtained before any cancer treatment. The receptors stem from a male donor aged 60 or older with stage II lung adenocarcinoma. CDR3s include the opening cysteine and the closing phenylalanine or tryptophan.

>TRBV19|TRBJ1-2
CASSMGQLYGYTF
>TRBV28|TRBJ1-5
CASSYQGSHNQPQHF
>TRBV5-1|TRBJ2-1
CASSLDSASYNEQFF
>TRBV6-5|TRBJ2-3
CASSLRSRSTDTQYF
>TRBV5-1|TRBJ2-6
CASSMKVSGANVLTF
>TRBV7-2|TRBJ1-4
CASSFGTGDRESF
>TRBV14|TRBJ2-2
CASSLRPRAGELFF
>TRBV6-6|TRBJ1-3
CASVLGDPSGNTIYF
>TRBV19|TRBJ2-1
CASSPQGAEQFF
>TRBV7-9|TRBJ2-2
CASSWTSGVTGELFF
>TRBV5-6|TRBJ2-7
CASSSLSASGYEQYF
>TRBV5-6|TRBJ1-1
CASSQGQGIKRAFF
>TRBV6-5|TRBJ1-1
CASSYTDSLNTEAFF
>TRBV6-5|TRBJ2-3
CASSPGGATDTQYF
>TRBV13|TRBJ2-7
CASSLEGDEQYF
>TRBV15|TRBJ1-1
CATSARIIADTEAFF
>TRBV5-6|TRBJ2-6
CASSLGRASGANVLTF
>TRBV2|TRBJ2-1
CASADNEQFF
>TRBV6-1|TRBJ2-7
CAWHRVYEQYF
>TRBV10-3|TRBJ2-5
CAISETPEGPVGEQYF
>TRBV6-4|TRBJ2-7
CASISRDRGSSYEQYF
>TRBV4-1|TRBJ1-2
CASSQDRAGYGYTF
>TRBV7-9|TRBJ2-7
CASHDGGQNVYEQYF